This T cell receptor beta chain was identified in a study of patients and donors after allogeneic stem cell transplantation. TCRdb re-called the RT-PCR reads through MiXCR, storing one row per CDR3 protein. Among about 960,000 distinct CDR3 sequences listed, more than 15% were seen once. V lost 0 bases, J lost 1 base, and 8 bases lay in between. Germline values: CDR1 LNHDA, CDR2 SQIVND (reference sequence). The CDR3 runs to 15 residues. The rearrangement uses TRBV19 and TRBJ2-3; no clear D. This clonotype was obtained from a human donor who was either an allogeneic HSCT recipient or a stem cell or donor lymphocyte infusion donor (not recorded which). It is not recorded whose cells these are; they may come from a transplant donor. What was sequenced was blood, either unsorted or a sorted T cell fraction (not recorded which). The CDR3 DNA follows: TGTGCCAGTAGTATAGAAATCGTGGGCACAGATACGCAGTATTTT. This gives the protein CASSIEIVGTDTQYF.